This T cell receptor (beta chain) was obtained from a study of T cell responses to AZD1222 COVID-19 vaccine. Overall study results and limits: Nearly half of spike-specific TCRs reportedly target unmutated variant regions. Seropositive at baseline were only a handful of AZD1222 recipients.

Using immunoSEQ multiplex PCR, the repertoire was profiled, and TCRdb retains in-frame clones only, with some absent. The sample records 130,000 or so clones, roughly nine tenths being singletons. This CDR3 contains 20 residues. Trimming stripped 4 bases from V and 0 bases from J, with 22 bases between. Germline assignment: CDR1 LNHDA and CDR2 SQIVND (reference sequence). To note about this clone: Its antigen is currently unknown.

This TCR was sampled from an adult in good health. This material consisted of peripheral blood, taken on day 0 of AZD1222 vaccination. The rearrangement joins TRBV19 to TRBJ1-6; D remains ambiguous. The CDR3 region has the DNA TGTGCCAGTAGTACCCGCGGGAGGACCTTCCCCGACTCCTATAATTCACCCCTCCACTTT. This translates into CASSTRGRTFPDSYNSPLHF.